One sample yielded the 18 T cell receptor beta chains listed below, sequenced in a study of T cells after yellow fever vaccination. Each CDR3 protein is one row after TCRdb ran MiXCR on the 5' RACE reads. The table shows about 510,000 distinct CDR3 sequences, with 21% occurring only once. The sequencing used PBMCs, collected less than 25 days after the first yellow fever vaccination. These receptors all stem from a man aged 18 to 29 who received the YFV17D yellow fever vaccine.

This clonotype turned up a few times. The V and J genes are TRBV6-2 or TRBV6-3 and TRBJ2-1; 10 bases align to TRBD1. Germline CDR1 and CDR2: MNHEY and SVGEGT. The ends lost 0 bases at V and 5 bases at J; junction bases unmatched: 4. The CDR3 covers 16 residues. The CDR3, as DNA: TGTGCCAGCAGTTACTCGGGACAGGGGTGGGACAATGAGCAGTTCTTC. It yields the protein CASSYSGQGWDNEQFF.

This CDR3 reads CASSGRQVSTDTQYF. CDR3 bases: TGTGCCAGCAGCGGTCGACAGGTTAGCACAGATACGCAGTATTTT. The V call is TRBV7-9, the J call TRBJ2-3; a weak D match, TRBD1 (6 bases). The length of the CDR3 is 15 residues. Trimming removed 5 bases from V and 0 bases from J, with 12 bases in between. Germline values: CDR1 SEHNR, CDR2 FQNEAQ (reference sequence).

This chain links TRBV7-8 with TRBJ2-1; a possible D gene is TRBD1 (6 bases). V was shortened by 1 base and J by 9 bases, with 28 bases between the two germline ends. This CDR3 spans 19 amino acids. Germline V lookup: CDR1 SGHVS, CDR2 FQNEAQ. In nucleotides, the CDR3 is TGTGCCAGCAGCTTAGTGAGCTTCTTGGTCGAGGGGGTCTCCGGTGAGCAGTTCTTC. Translated, it gives CASSLVSFLVEGVSGEQFF.

The chain joins TRBV20-1 to TRBJ2-5; D is undetermined. Trimming removed 1 base at V and 5 bases at J, with 17 bases between. Germline loops: CDR1 DFQATT, CDR2 SNEGSKA (reference sequence). The CDR3 length is 15 residues. CDR3 nucleotides: TGCAGTGCTAGAGGTATTAGCCGGCCCCGGGAGACCCAGTACTTC. This gives the protein CSARGISRPRETQYF.

V usage is TRBV20-1 and J usage is TRBJ2-2; D might be TRBD2 (6 bases). V was shortened by 5 bases and J by 6 bases, with 13 bases between the two germline ends. Germline-derived CDR1 and CDR2 are DFQATT and SNEGSKA (reference sequence). The CDR3 has 13 amino acids. CDR3 DNA sequence: TGCAGTGCTGGCTCGGGACTTTCCGGGGAGCTGTTTTTT. It codes for CSAGSGLSGELFF.

The sample holds one count of this clonotype. J is TRBJ2-3 and V is TRBV7-3, with D perhaps matching TRBD2 (7 bases). This CDR3 contains 16 residues. CDR1 is SGHTA, CDR2 FQGTGA, per germline. The V end was cut by 4 bases, the J end by 2 bases, with 16 bases between. CDR3 sequence: CASSSVLAGATDTQYF. The CDR3 DNA follows: TGTGCCAGCAGCTCCGTTTTGGCGGGGGCCACAGATACGCAGTATTTT. The complete variable domain, with remaining parts taken from reference TRBV7-3 and TRBJ2-3, reads GAGVSQTPSNKVTEKGKYVELRCDPISGHTALYWYRQSLGQGPEFLIYFQGTGAADDSGLPNDRFFAVRPEGSVSTLKIQRTERGDSAVYLCASSSVLAGATDTQYFGPGTRLTVL.

With regard to this clonotype: The CDR3 end shows no conserved phenylalanine or tryptophan, and so a read error is likely. V and J are TRBV4-2 and TRBJ2-7; D remains unclear. The CDR3 length is 13 residues. The germline V and J ends were trimmed by 6 bases and 1 base, with 10 bases remaining between them. CDR1 and CDR2 (germline): LGHNA, YNFKEQ. CDR3 protein: CASSPNPSYEQYL. CDR3 DNA sequence: TGTGCCAGCAGTCCAAACCCTTCCTACGAGCAGTACCTC.

Points on this clonotype: One end of the junction is discordant with germline, which a read error may explain. This rearrangement joins TRBV18 to TRBJ2-1, with 13 bases matching TRBD2. CDR1 and CDR2 (germline): KGHSH, LQKENI. The CDR3 is made up of 17 amino acids. CDR3 nucleotide sequence: TGTGCCAGCTCCCCACCGGGACTAGCGGGGACCTACAATGAGCAGTTCTTC. This codes for CASSPPGLAGTYNEQFF.

J is TRBJ2-7 and V is TRBV11-2; D call uncertain. V dropped 1 base and J dropped 4 bases, with 14 bases sitting between them. There are 15 residues in the CDR3. Germline lookup yields CDR1 SGHAT and CDR2 FQNNGV. The CDR3 here is CASSLVLESRYEQYF. The CDR3 DNA follows: TGTGCCAGCAGCTTAGTCCTGGAATCTCGTTACGAGCAGTACTTC.

This clonotype was counted ten times or more. This chain links TRBV18 with TRBJ1-5; weak D call: TRBD1 (5 bases). The CDR3 spans 14 residues. V was clipped by 3 bases and J by 0 bases, with 6 bases between them. Germline-derived CDR1 and CDR2 are KGHSH and LQKENI. The CDR3 DNA reads as TGTGCCAGCTCACCCCAGGGTAGCAATCAGCCCCAGCATTTT. This sequence encodes CASSPQGSNQPQHF. Full variable domain (missing parts from reference TRBV18 and TRBJ1-5): NAGVMQNPRHLVRRRGQEARLRCSPMKGHSHVYWYRQLPEEGLKFMVYLQKENIIDESGMPKERFSAEFPKEGPSILRIQQVVRGDSAAYFCASSPQGSNQPQHFGDGTRLSIL.

This chain connects TRBV7-2 to TRBJ1-2; D is possibly TRBD1 (5 bases). The germline V gene encodes CDR1 SGHTA and CDR2 FQGNSA. The CDR3 is 13 residues long. V was trimmed by 0 bases and J by 7 bases, leaving 9 bases between them. As DNA, the CDR3 is TGTGCCAGCAGCTTAGCCGGGGCGACTGGCTACACCTTC. The encoded protein is CASSLAGATGYTF.

This chain connects TRBV10-3 to TRBJ2-3; D ambiguous. V gave up 6 bases and J gave up 5 bases, with 9 bases separating them. Germline lookup yields CDR1 ENHRY and CDR2 SYGVKD. This CDR3 has 12 residues. In nucleotides, the CDR3 is TGTGCCATCAGAGGAGACGGAGATACGCAGTATTTT. It yields the protein CAIRGDGDTQYF.

This clonotype appeared a few times. The J gene is TRBJ2-7, the V gene TRBV20-1; 8 nucleotides align to TRBD1. The CDR3 spans 14 residues. CDR1 and CDR2 (germline): DFQATT, SNEGSKA (reference sequence). The V gene end was trimmed by 2 bases and the J gene end by 7 bases; junction bases not matched to a gene: 10. The DNA for the CDR3 is TGCAGTGCTAGATGGGTCGGGGGACAGGAGGAGCAGTACGTC. It specifies CSARWVGGQEEQYV.

In this sample, this clonotype turned up a few times. The J gene is TRBJ1-2, the V gene TRBV13, with unresolved D. This CDR3 region has 14 residues. The V gene lost 5 bases and the J gene lost 8 bases, with 18 bases spanning the gap. Germline CDR1 reads PRHDT; CDR2 reads FYEKMQ (reference sequence). The CDR3 spells CASSRTEEERGYTF. The DNA of the CDR3 is TGTGCCAGCAGCCGGACTGAGGAAGAGAGGGGCTACACCTTC.

This clonotype has more than one count but fewer than ten. This rearrangement joins TRBV29-1 to TRBJ2-1; 14 positions match TRBD2. J gave up 8 bases and V 7 bases, and 22 bases lay outside the gene matches. The CDR3 extends over 19 amino acids. The germline CDR1 and CDR2 sequences are SQVTM and ANQGSEA. CDR3 sequence: CSAHDRARLAGGPVDEQFF. DNA for the CDR3: TGCAGCGCGCACGACAGGGCGAGACTAGCGGGGGGGCCTGTCGATGAGCAGTTCTTC.

There are a few counts of this clonotype. The chain employs TRBV7-6 and TRBJ2-3; 7 positions agree with TRBD2. CDR3 length equals 14 residues. The V and J ends lost 2 bases and 6 bases, in that order; junction bases with no gene match: 5. Looked up from germline, CDR1 is SGHVS and CDR2 is FNYEAQ. In nucleotides, the CDR3 is TGTGCCAGCAGCTTAAAAGCGGGGAGGGATACGCAGTATTTT. This encodes CASSLKAGRDTQYF.

Here the CDR3 reads CSARDPSGGARETQYF. The CDR3 region has the DNA TGCAGTGCTAGAGACCCTAGCGGGGGGGCCCGGGAGACCCAGTACTTC. The J gene is TRBJ2-5, the V gene TRBV20-1, with 12 bases fitting TRBD2. V dropped 0 bases and J dropped 5; count of bases not matched to a gene: 7. The CDR3 is 16 amino acids. Germline V gene lookup returns CDR1 DFQATT and CDR2 SNEGSKA (reference sequence).

This clonotype was recorded a few times. The rearrangement uses TRBV19 and TRBJ1-2, with D unclear. The V end lost 4 bases, the J end lost 4 bases, and 10 bases lay between the germline ends. The CDR3 is 13 amino acids. Germline V gene sequence: CDR1 LNHDA, CDR2 SQIVND (reference sequence). As DNA, the CDR3 is TGTGCCAGTAGTACCGACAAACGCTATGGCTACACCTTC. Residues: CASSTDKRYGYTF.